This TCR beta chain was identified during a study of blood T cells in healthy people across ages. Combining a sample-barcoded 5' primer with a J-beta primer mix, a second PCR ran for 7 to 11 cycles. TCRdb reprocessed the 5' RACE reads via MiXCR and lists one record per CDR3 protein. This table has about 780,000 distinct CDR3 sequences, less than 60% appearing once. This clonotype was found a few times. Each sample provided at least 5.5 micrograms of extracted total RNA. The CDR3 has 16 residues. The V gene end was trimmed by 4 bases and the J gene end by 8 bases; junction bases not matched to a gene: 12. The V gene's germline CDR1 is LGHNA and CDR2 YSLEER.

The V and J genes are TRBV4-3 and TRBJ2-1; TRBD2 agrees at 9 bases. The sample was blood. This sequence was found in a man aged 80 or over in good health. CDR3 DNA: TGCGCCAGCAGCCCAAACTGGGCGGGAGGGCCCGATGAGCAGTTCTTC. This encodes CASSPNWAGGPDEQFF.